A selection of T cell receptor beta chains follows, all from one sample in a study of OX40 agonist ivuxolimab in advanced cancers. The protocol was immunoSEQ multiplex PCR, while the TCRdb copy is restricted to in-frame clones and leaves out a portion. Of about 54,000 clones listed, roughly 86% were seen once; the top ten hold approximately 1.3%. Sequenced material: CD4+ or CD8+ T cells sorted from blood, taken in a trial of the OX40 agonist ivuxolimab. Receptors originate from an adult with an advanced solid tumor such as melanoma, head and neck, liver or kidney cancer. The CDR3 runs from the conserved cysteine through the conserved F or W. The order of the fields is V gene, D gene, J gene, clone size, CDR3 DNA, CDR3 protein. A D gene is named only where the DNA matches it firmly. Part of the rows lack a size; the others show once, few, many or a class for expanded clones.

TRBV28,-,TRBJ2-5,-,TGTGCCAGCAGTTTACAGCAAGAGACCCAGTACTTC,CASSLQQETQYF
TRBV28,-,TRBJ1-3,-,TGTGCCAGCAGCCGTGACTGGAACTCTGGAAACACCATATATTTT,CASSRDWNSGNTIYF
TRBV7-2,-,TRBJ2-7,-,TGTGCCAGCAGCTTAGCGATGAGCTACGAGCAGTACTTC,CASSLAMSYEQYF
TRBV7-2,-,TRBJ2-7,-,TGTGCCAGCAGCTTAAACGTAAAGCGACGATCCTACGAGCAGTACTTC,CASSLNVKRRSYEQYF
TRBV10-2,TRBD1,TRBJ1-2,-,TGCGCCAGCACTAAGAATCCCGGGACAGGGATGTCCTACACCTTC,CASTKNPGTGMSYTF
TRBV6-5,-,TRBJ1-1,-,TGTGCCAGCAGTTACTCGACGTCCCAGGAAGCTTTCTTT,CASSYSTSQEAFF
TRBV28,-,TRBJ2-2,-,TGTGCCAGCAGCCTTGAAGAGTCCGGGGAGCTGTTTTTT,CASSLEESGELFF
TRBV7-2,-,TRBJ2-3,-,TGTGCCAGCAGCTTAGGGTCACGTGGAGATACGCAGTATTTT,CASSLGSRGDTQYF
TRBV2,-,TRBJ1-6,-,TGTGCCAGAGGGGGGGGCGACTCCTATAATTCACCCCTCCACTTT,CARGGGDSYNSPLHF
TRBV19,-,TRBJ1-1,few,TGTGCCAGTAGTATTGAGGGGGGAACTGAAGCTTTCTTT,CASSIEGGTEAFF
TRBV25-1,-,TRBJ1-2,-,TGTGCCAGCAGTGAAGTGAGTGGCTACACCTTC,CASSEVSGYTF
TRBV2,-,TRBJ1-2,-,TGTGCCAGCAGAGGTCCCACGGCGATTGGGGCAGGCTACACCTTC,CASRGPTAIGAGYTF
TRBV10-1,-,TRBJ2-1,-,TGCGCCAGCAGTGAGACCATCTACAATGAGCAGTTCTTC,CASSETIYNEQFF
TRBV4-3,TRBD1,TRBJ2-1,-,TGCGCCAGCAGCCTTACCCCGGGACAGGGGGCGAATGAGCAGTTCTTC,CASSLTPGQGANEQFF
TRBV19,-,TRBJ2-1,few,TGTGCCAGTAGTCGCGGACGGCACAATGAGCAGTTCTTC,CASSRGRHNEQFF
TRBV6-5,-,TRBJ2-2,-,TGTGCCAGCAGCCCAGCCCCTACCGGGGAGCTGTTTTTT,CASSPAPTGELFF
TRBV18,-,TRBJ2-3,-,TGTGCCAGCTCACCGTTCTTAGCTAGCACAGATACGCAGTATTTT,CASSPFLASTDTQYF
TRBV28,-,TRBJ1-1,-,TGTGCCAGCAGTTTAAATGGGGGCGTCACTGAAGCTTTCTTT,CASSLNGGVTEAFF
TRBV9,TRBD1,TRBJ1-2,-,TGTGCCAGCAGCGTAGAAGGGACAGGCTATGGCTACACCTTC,CASSVEGTGYGYTF
TRBV6-5,TRBD2,TRBJ2-7,few,TGTGCCAGCAGTCAGCTAGCGGGAGGGCTCTTCGAGCAGTACTTC,CASSQLAGGLFEQYF
TRBV28,-,TRBJ1-2,-,TGTGCCAGCAGTTTATCCCCCTCTAACTATGGCTACACCTTC,CASSLSPSNYGYTF
TRBV19,-,TRBJ2-1,few,TGTGCCAGTAGTCAACTAGTTTTGCATGAGCAGTTCTTC,CASSQLVLHEQFF
TRBV11-2,TRBD2,TRBJ2-7,-,TGTGCCAGCAGTTCGACTAGCGGGACCTACGAGCAGTACTTC,CASSSTSGTYEQYF
TRBV29-1,TRBD1,TRBJ2-7,-,TGCAGCGTTGATGAGACAGGGGAGGTAGGGCAGTACTTC,CSVDETGEVGQYF
TRBV28,-,TRBJ1-4,-,TGTGCCAGCAGTTTATCTCAAGACGGACTTAATGAAAAACTGTTTTTT,CASSLSQDGLNEKLFF
TRBV5-1,TRBD1,TRBJ1-3,-,TGCGCCAGCAGCTTCGGGGGCAGGGGGTACTCTGGAAACACCATATATTTT,CASSFGGRGYSGNTIYF
TRBV7-2,-,TRBJ2-7,-,TGTGCCAGCAGCTCCCCGCGCGGGCCCTACGAGCAGTACTTC,CASSSPRGPYEQYF
TRBV7-2,-,TRBJ2-1,once,TGTGCCAGCAGCTTAGCGCCAGGACAGCCTGAGCAGTTCTTC,CASSLAPGQPEQFF
TRBV4-1,-,TRBJ2-3,few,TGCGCCAGCAGCCAAGAGCGGGGACTCGAGGCAGATACGCAGTATTTT,CASSQERGLEADTQYF
TRBV25-1,-,TRBJ1-1,-,TGTGCCAGCATCGGACCGGAGAACACTGAAGCTTTCTTT,CASIGPENTEAFF
TRBV6-6,TRBD1,TRBJ1-5,-,TGTGCCAGCAGGGGACAGGACCATAGCAATCAGCCCCAGCATTTT,CASRGQDHSNQPQHF
TRBV2,-,TRBJ1-1,few,TGTGCCAGCAGTCGGGAGAGGGGAGACACTGAAGCTTTCTTT,CASSRERGDTEAFF
TRBV5-1,TRBD2,TRBJ2-1,-,TGCGCCAGCAGCCGAGGTCTAGCGGTCAACTACAATGAGCAGTTCTTC,CASSRGLAVNYNEQFF
TRBV7-3,TRBD2,TRBJ2-1,-,TGTGCCAGCAGCTCAGGACCGGGACTAGCGACCAATGAGCAGTTCTTC,CASSSGPGLATNEQFF
TRBV2,-,TRBJ2-7,-,TGTGCCAGCAGGGGCAGGGGTCCCTCGGGCGAGCAGTACTTC,CASRGRGPSGEQYF
TRBV2,TRBD2,TRBJ2-7,few,TGTGCCAGCATGGGGGGGGAGAAGTCCTACGAGCAGTACTTC,CASMGGEKSYEQYF
TRBV10-3,TRBD1,TRBJ1-1,-,TGTGCCATCAGTGCTTCACCTCAGGGGGCGGACACTGAAGCTTTCTTT,CAISASPQGADTEAFF
TRBV2,-,TRBJ2-1,-,TGTGCCAGCAGTACCTACAATGAGCAGTTCTTC,CASSTYNEQFF
TRBV7-2,-,TRBJ2-6,-,TGTGCCAGCAGCCCGCTCGCGCGGGTTAGCTCTGGGGCCAACGTCCTGACTTTC,CASSPLARVSSGANVLTF
TRBV28,TRBD2,TRBJ2-1,-,TGTGCCACAAGGGGACTAGCGGGATTTTATGAGCAGTTCTTC,CATRGLAGFYEQFF
TRBV28,-,TRBJ2-1,-,TGTGCCAGCAGTGATGTGAATGAGCAGTTCTTC,CASSDVNEQFF
TRBV18,-,TRBJ2-5,-,TGTGCCAGCTCACCGCAGTACCAAGAGACCCAGTACTTC,CASSPQYQETQYF
TRBV11-2,TRBD1,TRBJ2-1,-,TGTGCCAGCAGCTTAGTGCAGGCGACAGGGGGCCGCAATGAGCAGTTCTTC,CASSLVQATGGRNEQFF
TRBV29-1,TRBD2,TRBJ2-5,-,TGCAGCGTTGTGATAGCGGGAGCCGGGGGTGGGCAGACCCAGTACTTC,CSVVIAGAGGGQTQYF
TRBV5-4,TRBD1,TRBJ2-5,once,TGTGCCAGCAGCTTAGGGACAGAGGGTGGAGAGACCCAGTACTTC,CASSLGTEGGETQYF